These 20 T cell receptor beta chains originate from one sample sequenced in a study of blood T cell repertoires in COVID-19. The data were produced by immunoSEQ multiplex PCR, yet TCRdb's version contains in-frame clones alone and is incomplete. The sample yields under 250,000 clones, about 82% seen once. Sequenced input: PBMCs or T cells enriched from blood (not recorded which). These receptors were collected from a woman between 45 and 65 years old with acute COVID-19.

This sequence joins TRBV6-5 and TRBJ1-5, with TRBD1 matching 7 bases. The V gene's germline CDR1 is MNHEY and CDR2 SVGAGI. With V trimmed by 9 bases and J by 7 bases, 9 bases remained unmatched. The length of the CDR3 is 13 residues. The CDR3 region has the DNA TGTGCCAGTAACCCAGGGGGTGGACAGCCCCAGCATTTT. Translated: CASNPGGGQPQHF.

The chain is built from TRBV27 and TRBJ1-2, with TRBD1 identical over 10 bases. The trim removed 5 bases at V and 8 bases at J, leaving 5 bases unmatched. The germline V gene encodes CDR1 MNHEY and CDR2 SMNVEV (reference sequence). The CDR3 consists of 13 residues. The CDR3 here is CASSPRDRGGYTF. The CDR3 DNA reads TGTGCCAGCAGTCCCAGGGACAGGGGAGGCTACACCTTC.

Details on this clone: The sample contains more than one DNA sequence encoding this CDR3. In nucleotides, the CDR3 is TGCGCCAGCAGCCAAGATCGGGATCAGCCCCAGCATTTT. Its protein product is CASSQDRDQPQHF. V and J are TRBV4-3 and TRBJ1-5, with no clear D. This CDR3 region has 13 residues. Between the trimmed V and J ends, which lost 0 bases and 5 bases, there was a span of 5 bases. CDR1 LGHNA and CDR2 YSLEER come from the germline V gene.

Turning to this clone: This same CDR3 is encoded by further DNA sequences in the sample. This sequence joins TRBV30 and TRBJ1-2; the D is unclear. The CDR3 is made up of 11 amino acids. CDR1 and CDR2 from the germline V gene are GTSNPN and SVGIG (reference sequence). V dropped 0 bases and J dropped 6 bases, with 5 bases sitting between them. Here the CDR3 DNA reads TGTGCCTGGAGTGTGCGGGATGGCTACACCTTC. Its translation: CAWSVRDGYTF.

J is TRBJ1-6 and V is TRBV3-1 (or the pseudogene TRBV3-2); no clear D gene. This CDR3 has 16 amino acids. Germline V gene sequence: CDR1 LGHDT, CDR2 YNNKEL (reference sequence). V was trimmed by 3 bases and J by 0 bases, leaving 9 bases between them. The CDR3 nucleotides are TGTGCCAGCAGCCAGTTTCTGAGCTCCTATAATTCACCCCTCCACTTT. This sequence encodes CASSQFLSSYNSPLHF.

This clone has just one count. The chain is built from TRBV7-9 and TRBJ1-1; 10 nucleotides match TRBD1. V lost 3 bases, J lost 5 bases, and 3 bases stayed unmatched. CDR1 and CDR2 from the germline V gene are SEHNR and FQNEAQ (reference sequence). This CDR3 is 14 amino acids long. CDR3 loop: CASSFDRGQTEAFF. The CDR3 nucleotides read TGTGCCAGCAGCTTTGACAGGGGGCAGACTGAAGCTTTCTTT.

J is TRBJ1-2 and V is TRBV12-5, with D possibly matching TRBD1 (5 bases). CDR1 and CDR2 (germline): LGHNT, FRNRAP. The germline V and J ends were trimmed by 5 bases and 8 bases, with 12 bases remaining between them. The CDR3 extends over 12 amino acids. The CDR3 nucleotides read TGTGCTAGTGGTAAAGGGGAGGGAGGCTACACCTTC. Translation gives CASGKGEGGYTF.

The chain couples TRBV7-9 to TRBJ1-1, with no clear D. The CDR3 covers 15 residues. The ends were cut back, 3 bases at V and 4 bases at J, with 15 bases in the middle. In germline, CDR1 is SEHNR, CDR2 FQNEAQ (reference sequence). The CDR3 DNA reads TGTGCCAGCAGCTTGTTGTCAACCGGGAGCACTGAAGCTTTCTTT. It encodes CASSLLSTGSTEAFF. Full variable domain (rest looked up from reference TRBV7-9 and TRBJ1-1): DTGVSQNPRHKITKRGQNVTFRCDPISEHNRLYWYRQTLGQGPEFLTYFQNEAQLEKSRLLSDRFSAERPKGSFSTLEIQRTEQGDSAMYLCASSLLSTGSTEAFFGQGTRLTVV.

This chain connects TRBV7-9 to TRBJ2-7, with D tentatively TRBD2 (5 bases). The CDR3 runs 13 residues. The V end lost 5 bases, the J end lost 3 bases, and 11 bases lay between the germline ends. Germline V lookup: CDR1 SEHNR, CDR2 FQNEAQ (reference sequence). The CDR3 DNA reads as TGTGCCAGCAGCCGACCGGGGTACTACGAGCAGTACTTC. It specifies CASSRPGYYEQYF.

This chain links TRBV4-2 with TRBJ1-6; the D is unclear. Germline lookup yields CDR1 LGHNA and CDR2 YNFKEQ. Trimming left V 6 bases short and J 8 bases short, with 8 bases between. CDR3 size: 12 residues. The chain's CDR3 is CASSSDYSPLHF. Written as DNA, the CDR3 is TGTGCCAGCAGTTCAGACTATTCACCCCTCCACTTT.

The CDR3 sequence: CASSSQGSLSNQPQHF. CDR3 bases: TGTGCCAGCAGCTCCCAGGGGTCTCTTAGCAATCAGCCCCAGCATTTT. The chain combines TRBV7-2 with TRBJ1-5; TRBD1 might be the D (6 bases). With 4 bases removed from V and 0 bases from J, the gap between germline ends came to 13 bases. The CDR3 extends over 16 amino acids. CDR1 is SGHTA and CDR2 is FQGNSA in the germline V gene.

The rearrangement uses TRBV6-5 and TRBJ1-6, with 8 bases identical to TRBD1. The CDR3 contains 15 residues. The V gene end was trimmed by 7 bases and the J gene end by 6 bases; junction bases not matched to a gene: 8. CDR1 and CDR2 (germline): MNHEY, SVGAGI. CDR3 coding DNA: TGTGCCAGCACCTACGGGCAGGGGGCTAATTCACCCCTCCACTTT. Its translation: CASTYGQGANSPLHF.

This clone was found a few times. The chain is built from TRBV11-2 and TRBJ2-1, with D maybe TRBD2 (5 bases). This CDR3 has 15 amino acids. V was pared by 1 base and J by 6 bases, with 13 bases between. Germline V gives CDR1 SGHAT, CDR2 FQNNGV. The CDR3 DNA reads TGTGCCAGCAGCTTAGGAGGGTTGAGAAGCAATGAGCAGTTCTTC. This gives the protein CASSLGGLRSNEQFF.

The chain uses TRBV7-2 and TRBJ1-2; possible D gene TRBD1, 5 bases. In germline, CDR1 is SGHTA, CDR2 FQGNSA. The germline V and J ends were trimmed by 2 bases and 5 bases, with 12 bases remaining between them. This CDR3 is 14 amino acids long. The CDR3 nucleotides read TGTGCCAGCAGCTTACAGGGTATCACTTATGGCTACACCTTC. The encoded protein is CASSLQGITYGYTF.

The chain carries TRBV9 and TRBJ1-4, with TRBD1 matching over 7 bases. Germline CDR1 SGDLS, CDR2 YYNGEE. Trimming at V came to 0 bases and at J to 7 bases, leaving 6 bases not matched to a gene. The CDR3 runs 15 residues. CDR3 in DNA: TGTGCCAGCAGCGTAGGACAGGGAGTAGTTGAAAAACTGTTTTTT. Its protein product is CASSVGQGVVEKLFF. The whole variable domain, filled in from reference TRBV9 and TRBJ1-4, reads DSGVTQTPKHLITATGQRVTLRCSPRSGDLSVYWYQQSLDQGLQFLIQYYNGEERAKGNILERFSAQQFPDLHSELNLSSLELGDSALYFCASSVGQGVVEKLFFGSGTQLSVL.

The chain uses TRBV7-2 and TRBJ2-1, with D maybe TRBD1 (5 bases). Germline loops: CDR1 SGHTA, CDR2 FQGNSA. The CDR3 is made up of 15 amino acids. V gave up 1 base and J gave up 2 bases, with 9 bases separating them. CDR3 sequence reads: CASSLEGAPYNEQFF. CDR3 in DNA: TGTGCCAGCAGCTTAGAAGGGGCCCCCTACAATGAGCAGTTCTTC.

The chain is built from TRBV5-1 and TRBJ1-6; a weak D match, TRBD1 (5 bases). The CDR3 contains 14 residues. Per the germline V gene, CDR1 is SGHRS and CDR2 is YFSETQ. V gave up 4 bases and J gave up 7 bases, with 12 bases separating them. CDR3 nucleotide sequence: TGCGCCAGCAGCAAGGACATAGGGAATTCACCCCTCCACTTT. Its protein is CASSKDIGNSPLHF.

V and J are TRBV7-6 and TRBJ1-4; a possible D gene is TRBD1 (5 bases). The CDR3 covers 15 residues. In germline, CDR1 is SGHVS, CDR2 FNYEAQ. Trimming left V 1 base short and J 8 bases short, with 14 bases between. The CDR3 sequence is CASSLEQGIREKLFF. The CDR3 DNA reads as TGTGCCAGCAGCTTAGAGCAGGGCATTAGAGAAAAACTGTTTTTT.

The chain carries TRBV29-1 and TRBJ2-6; TRBD2 matches 7 bases. Germline assignment: CDR1 SQVTM and CDR2 ANQGSEA. This CDR3 is 14 amino acids long. Trimming cost V 6 bases and J 1 base; bases outside gene matches: 3. Here the CDR3 reads CSVLGGSGANVLTF. CDR3 coding DNA: TGCAGCGTACTGGGGGGGTCTGGGGCCAACGTCCTGACTTTC.

This chain joins TRBV18 and TRBJ1-4; TRBD1 might be the D (5 bases). V was pared by 1 base and J by 0 bases, with 9 bases between. In germline, CDR1 is KGHSH, CDR2 LQKENI. The CDR3 has 16 amino acids. CDR3 region: CASSPQGQATNEKLFF. The CDR3 coding sequence is TGTGCCAGCTCACCACAGGGGCAGGCAACTAATGAAAAACTGTTTTTT.